The T cell receptor beta chain described here comes from a study of shared clonotypes between healthy human individuals (dated by TCRdb to the early 2020s). For the study in its entirety: The cohort comprised two women and three men aged 18 to 49 years. For each donor, CD4 naive and CD4 memory were each run on three plates, CD8 naive on two plates, and CD8 memory on one plate. To estimate repertoire size and how much clonotype sharing occurs between individuals, the study deeply sequenced the blood TCR repertoires of roughly 5 healthy adults. Libraries were prepared and TCR repertoires were sequenced by different laboratories using diverse techniques, in order to increase sequencing depth and limit assay-specific biases. Leukapheresis yielded between about 0.94 and 9 billion PBMCs per donor.

From the cysteine through the phenylalanine, the CDR3 covers 13 amino acids. Of the read, only the CDR3 DNA is kept; its 39 bases are in frame from base 1. Based on the germline V gene (reference sequence), the CDR1 and CDR2 sequences are SGHKS and YYEKEE. The junction carries 13 bases between V and J, which are trimmed by 0 bases and 10 bases respectively. Using the deep immunoSEQ assay, multiplex PCR amplified TCR CDR3 regions from genomic DNA. Extracted genomic DNA from each cell subset was spread evenly across all wells of several immunoSEQ 96-well plates, with each plate serving as a replicate. For sorted subsets, approximately 0.2 ug of genomic DNA, equivalent to about 30,000 T cell genomes, went into each replicate PCR. The purified libraries were quantified using a Qubit 3.0 fluorometer, sized with a Bioanalyzer 2100, and then quantified again using the KAPA Library Quantification kit. Every immunoSEQ 96-well plate was sequenced on a separate single-read 150-cycle Illumina NextSeq 550 flow cell. The original methods were these. Because only junctional sequences without quality scores were contained in the immunoSEQ output, filtering matching that applied to full-length reads could not be performed. Sequences were annotated with PyIR, a Python wrapper for IgBLAST v1.9, using IMGT germline references to assign V/J genes and CDR3. Reads were removed for weak V/J assignments (E-value above 1e-6), missing CDR3, stop codons, out-of-frame junctions, or ambiguous translated residues. V3J clonotypes were defined by identical inferred V gene, J gene, and CDR3 amino acid sequence. To compute the percentage overlap between repertoires, the number of shared unique clonotypes was divided by the size of the smaller repertoire. RTK rarefaction, the Chao1 estimator, and Recon v2.1 estimates of unobserved clonotypes were used to assess repertoire richness. Generation probabilities for all TCRbeta clonotypes obtained by the gDNA method from a handful of donors were computed using OLGA. Entries here come from immuneACCESS through TCRdb and include only in-frame sequences with V and J called. Some clones fail to appear in such tables; in the studies checked, an unresolved V gene covers under half of the shortfall, and the cause of the remainder is unknown. V, J and clone size are taken as reported in that table, and D and trimming were inferred from the DNA itself. In all, the sample holds about 1.5 million clones, and approximately 98% of those were seen once. The ten largest clones capture 0.45% of the sample.

A note on this clone: Its cognate antigen has yet to be identified. Base quality data are lacking; no much larger clone is found one base away.

What the research found in general, with its limitations: Sampling was limited to blood, and TCR repertoires in tissue likely differ from TCR repertoires in blood. Even with the large sequencing depth, rarefaction of the sorted-subset datasets indicated that sequencing was incomplete. Across a handful of donors, approximately 4.9% of naive CD4, around 3.5% of naive CD8, about 2.3% of memory CD4, and about 0.44% of memory CD8 clonotypes were shared. Pairwise subsampling led to the expectation that sequencing depth would affect the degree of clonotype sharing among donors. Clonotypes shared by all four sorted-subset donors showed higher generation probabilities than non-shared clonotypes. Naive subsets generally had larger estimated clonotype richness than memory subsets did. Because the study included a small number of donors, the genetic and exposure-history diversity represented was limited.

The donors were healthy, HIV-negative adults who had no recently reported acute infections or vaccinations. Every donor was a Caucasian adult living in Nashville, Tennessee, USA. Magnetic negative selection was used to enrich CD4+ T cells, after which naive cells were positively selected on CD45RA and the negative fraction became the memory subset. Blood was collected by leukapheresis, and PBMCs were isolated by Ficoll-Histopaque density gradient centrifugation and then cryopreserved in liquid nitrogen vapor phase. Analytical flow cytometry was used to check the purity and quantity of each magnetically sorted T cell population. Each sorted fraction had its genomic DNA isolated and then quantified by UV absorbance on a Nanodrop 2000c.

This clonotype was sampled from a man aged 30 to 39 in good health. The sample was naive CD4+ T cells sorted from blood. The cell subset or site label corresponds to: CD45RA+ positively selected. The rearrangement joined TRBV5-5 to TRBJ1-2, with the D gene uncertain. The DNA reads as follows: TGTGCCAGCAGCTTGGCTGACTTACGGGACTACACCTTC. It translates as CASSLADLRDYTF.